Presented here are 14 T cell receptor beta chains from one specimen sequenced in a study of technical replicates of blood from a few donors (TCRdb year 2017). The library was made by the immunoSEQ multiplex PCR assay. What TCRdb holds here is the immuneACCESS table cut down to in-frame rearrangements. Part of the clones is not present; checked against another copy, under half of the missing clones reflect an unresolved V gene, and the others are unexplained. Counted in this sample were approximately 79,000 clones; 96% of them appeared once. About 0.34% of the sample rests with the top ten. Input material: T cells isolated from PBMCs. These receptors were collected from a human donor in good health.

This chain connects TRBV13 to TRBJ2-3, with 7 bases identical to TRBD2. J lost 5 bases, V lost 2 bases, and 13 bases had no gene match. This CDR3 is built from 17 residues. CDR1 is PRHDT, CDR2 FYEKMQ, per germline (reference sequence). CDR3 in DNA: TGTGCCAGCAGCTTACGGTTGGCGGGAGTCTCAGGAGATACGCAGTATTTT. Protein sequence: CASSLRLAGVSGDTQYF.

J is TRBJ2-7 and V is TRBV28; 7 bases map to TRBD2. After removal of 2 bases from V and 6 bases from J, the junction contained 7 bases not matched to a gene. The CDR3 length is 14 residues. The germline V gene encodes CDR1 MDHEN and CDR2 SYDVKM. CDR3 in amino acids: CASSLVGGPGEQYF. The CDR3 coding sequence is TGTGCCAGCAGTTTAGTGGGAGGGCCGGGCGAGCAGTACTTC.

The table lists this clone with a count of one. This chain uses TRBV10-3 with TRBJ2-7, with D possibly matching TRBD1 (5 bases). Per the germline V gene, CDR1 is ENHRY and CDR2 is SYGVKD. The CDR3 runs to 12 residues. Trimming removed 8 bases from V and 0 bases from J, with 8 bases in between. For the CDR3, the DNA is TGTGCCATCGGACAAACCTCCTACGAGCAGTACTTC. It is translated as CAIGQTSYEQYF.

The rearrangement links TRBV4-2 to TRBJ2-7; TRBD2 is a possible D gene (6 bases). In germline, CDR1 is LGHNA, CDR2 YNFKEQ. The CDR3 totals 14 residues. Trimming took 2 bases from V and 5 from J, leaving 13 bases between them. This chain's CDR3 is CASSQSLAYDEQYF. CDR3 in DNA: TGTGCCAGCAGCCAATCACTAGCTTACGACGAGCAGTACTTC.

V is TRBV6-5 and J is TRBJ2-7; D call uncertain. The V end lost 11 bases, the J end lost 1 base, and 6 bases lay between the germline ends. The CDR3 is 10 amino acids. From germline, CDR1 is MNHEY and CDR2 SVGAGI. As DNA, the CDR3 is TGTGCCGTACTTTCCTACGAGCAGTACTTC. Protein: CAVLSYEQYF.

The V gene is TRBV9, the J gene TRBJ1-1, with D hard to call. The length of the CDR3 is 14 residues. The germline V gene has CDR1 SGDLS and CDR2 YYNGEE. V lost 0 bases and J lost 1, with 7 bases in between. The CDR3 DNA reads TGTGCCAGCAGCGTAGACGGGGAGAACACTGAAGCTTTCTTT. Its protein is CASSVDGENTEAFF.

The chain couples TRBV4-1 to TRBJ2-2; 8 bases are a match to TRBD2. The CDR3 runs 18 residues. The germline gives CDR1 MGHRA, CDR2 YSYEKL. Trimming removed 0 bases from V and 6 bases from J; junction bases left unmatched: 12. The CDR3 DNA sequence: TGCGCCAGCAGCCAAGATTGGGCAGGGGCGGGAGGACCCGGGGAGCTGTTTTTT. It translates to CASSQDWAGAGGPGELFF.

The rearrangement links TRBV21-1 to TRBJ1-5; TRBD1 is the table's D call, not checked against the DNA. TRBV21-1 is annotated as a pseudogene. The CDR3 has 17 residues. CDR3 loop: CASSKVWDRDSNQPQHF. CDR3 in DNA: TGTGCCAGCAGCAAAGTATGGGACAGGGACAGCAATCAGCCCCAGCATTTT.

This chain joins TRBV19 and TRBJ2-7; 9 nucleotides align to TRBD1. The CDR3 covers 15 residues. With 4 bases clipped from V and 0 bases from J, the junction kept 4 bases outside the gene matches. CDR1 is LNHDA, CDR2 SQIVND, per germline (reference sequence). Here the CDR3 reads CASSRDRVHSYEQYF. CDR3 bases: TGTGCCAGTAGTAGGGACAGGGTGCACTCCTACGAGCAGTACTTC.

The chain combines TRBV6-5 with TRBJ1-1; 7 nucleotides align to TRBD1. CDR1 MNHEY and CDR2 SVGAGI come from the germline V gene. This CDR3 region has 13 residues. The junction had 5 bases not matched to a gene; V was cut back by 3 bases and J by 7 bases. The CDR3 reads CASSYGQESEAFF. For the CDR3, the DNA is TGTGCCAGCAGTTATGGACAGGAGAGTGAAGCTTTCTTT.

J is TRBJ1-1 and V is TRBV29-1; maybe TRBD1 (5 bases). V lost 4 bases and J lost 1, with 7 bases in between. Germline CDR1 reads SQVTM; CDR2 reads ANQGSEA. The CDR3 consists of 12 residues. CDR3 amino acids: CSVGTRNTEAFF. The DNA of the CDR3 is TGCAGCGTTGGGACACGGAACACTGAAGCTTTCTTT.

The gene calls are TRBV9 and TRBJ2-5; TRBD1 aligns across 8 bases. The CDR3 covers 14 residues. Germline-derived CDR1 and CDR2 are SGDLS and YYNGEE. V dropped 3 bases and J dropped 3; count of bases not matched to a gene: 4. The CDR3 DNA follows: TGTGCCAGCAGCGAGACACAGGGGGAAGAGACCCAGTACTTC. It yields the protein CASSETQGEETQYF.

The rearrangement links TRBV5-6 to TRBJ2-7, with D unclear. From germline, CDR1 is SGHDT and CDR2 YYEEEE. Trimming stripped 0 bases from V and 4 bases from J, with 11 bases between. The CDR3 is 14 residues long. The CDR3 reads CASSLGLLQYEQYF. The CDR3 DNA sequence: TGTGCCAGCAGCTTGGGATTGTTACAGTACGAGCAGTACTTC. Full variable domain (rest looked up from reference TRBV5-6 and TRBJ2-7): DAGVTQSPTHLIKTRGQQVTLRCSPKSGHDTVSWYQQALGQGPQFIFQYYEEEERQRGNFPDRFSGHQFPNYSSELNVNALLLGDSALYLCASSLGLLQYEQYFGPGTRLTVT.

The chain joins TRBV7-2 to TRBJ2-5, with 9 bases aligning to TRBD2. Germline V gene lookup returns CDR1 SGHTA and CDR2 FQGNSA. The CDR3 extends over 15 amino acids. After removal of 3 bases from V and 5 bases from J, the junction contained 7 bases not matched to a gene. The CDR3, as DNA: TGTGCCAGCAGCTTTTGGGATAGCGGGAGTGAGACCCAGTACTTC. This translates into CASSFWDSGSETQYF.